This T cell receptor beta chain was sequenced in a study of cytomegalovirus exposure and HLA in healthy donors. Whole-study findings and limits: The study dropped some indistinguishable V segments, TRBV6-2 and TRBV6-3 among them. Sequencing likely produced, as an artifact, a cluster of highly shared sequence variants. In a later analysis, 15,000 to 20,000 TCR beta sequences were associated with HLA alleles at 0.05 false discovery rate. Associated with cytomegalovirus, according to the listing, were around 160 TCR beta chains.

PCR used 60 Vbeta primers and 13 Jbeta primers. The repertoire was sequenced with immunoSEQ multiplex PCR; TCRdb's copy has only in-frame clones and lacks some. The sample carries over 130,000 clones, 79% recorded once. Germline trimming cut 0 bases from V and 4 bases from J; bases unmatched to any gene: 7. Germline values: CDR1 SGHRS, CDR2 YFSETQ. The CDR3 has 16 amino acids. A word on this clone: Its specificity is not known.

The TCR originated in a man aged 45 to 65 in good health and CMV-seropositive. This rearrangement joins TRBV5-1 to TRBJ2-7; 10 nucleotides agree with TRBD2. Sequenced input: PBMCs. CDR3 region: CASSLGLAGVGYEQYF. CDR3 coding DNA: TGCGCCAGCAGCTTGGGGCTAGCGGGAGTCGGGTACGAGCAGTACTTC.